Each of the 9 T cell receptor beta chains below was sequenced from the same sample in a study of blood T cell repertoires in COVID-19. Sequencing used immunoSEQ multiplex PCR; TCRdb keeps in-frame clones, though not all of them. The sample lists 300,000 to 400,000 clones, around 86% occurring once. The sample was peripheral blood. The origin of the receptors is a woman in her 50s with COVID-19, enrolled during active disease.

CDR3 amino acids: CSVRRYGGRTEAFF. As DNA, the CDR3 is TGCAGCGTCCGAAGGTACGGGGGGCGGACTGAAGCTTTCTTT. The genes are TRBV29-1 and TRBJ1-1, with D tentatively TRBD1 (6 bases). This CDR3 is built from 14 residues. V lost 6 bases and J lost 5, with 19 bases in between. The germline gives CDR1 SQVTM, CDR2 ANQGSEA.

The chain links TRBV19 to TRBJ2-7, with TRBD1 identical over 8 bases. The trim removed 9 bases at V and 0 bases at J, leaving 4 bases unmatched. The length of the CDR3 is 13 residues. Germline V gives CDR1 LNHDA, CDR2 SQIVND (reference sequence). The CDR3 bases are TGTGCCAGCGCTACAGGGGGCTCCTACGAGCAGTACTTC. Encoded protein: CASATGGSYEQYF.

V gene TRBV5-4 combines with J gene TRBJ2-7, with 8 bases fitting TRBD2. The junction had 9 bases not matched to a gene; V was cut back by 6 bases and J by 7 bases. Germline V gives CDR1 SGHNT, CDR2 YYREEE (reference sequence). The CDR3 covers 13 residues. DNA for the CDR3: TGTGCCAGCACCGGGGGGGGACATACGGAGCAGTACTTC. Amino acid sequence: CASTGGGHTEQYF.

The rearrangement joins TRBV5-8 to TRBJ2-1, with D perhaps matching TRBD1 (6 bases). V was pared by 0 bases and J by 6 bases, with 16 bases between. Germline V gene data show CDR1 as SGHTS and CDR2 as YDEGEE. The CDR3 extends over 16 amino acids. In DNA form, the CDR3 reads TGTGCCAGCAGCTTGGTCGCTTTAGCAGGGGTCAATGAGCAGTTCTTC. This codes for CASSLVALAGVNEQFF.

V and J are TRBV30 and TRBJ1-1, with D tentatively TRBD1 (5 bases). The CDR3 sequence is 19 residues long. The V gene's germline CDR1 is GTSNPN and CDR2 SVGIG (reference sequence). Trimming left V 8 bases short and J 2 bases short, with 33 bases between. In DNA form, the CDR3 reads TGTGCCCTGAGGGACTTGGTGCAGTGGGGCCGCGCAGGAAACACTGAAGCTTTCTTT. This encodes CALRDLVQWGRAGNTEAFF.

V gene TRBV9 combines with J gene TRBJ2-1; a weak D match, TRBD2 (5 bases). V lost 4 bases and J 5 bases, leaving 16 bases between the germline ends. The CDR3 extends over 15 amino acids. Germline CDR1 and CDR2: SGDLS and YYNGEE. CDR3 coding DNA: TGTGCCAGCAGCCCAGGCCGGACTCACGACAATGAGCAGTTCTTC. Its translation: CASSPGRTHDNEQFF.

The chain links TRBV7-9 to TRBJ2-1, with 8 bases aligning to TRBD1. Germline V gene sequence: CDR1 SEHNR, CDR2 FQNEAQ (reference sequence). The CDR3 spans 16 residues. V lost 2 bases, J lost 4 bases, and 7 bases stayed unmatched. The CDR3 DNA follows: TGTGCCAGCAGCTTATATGCGACAGGGGATTACAATGAGCAGTTCTTC. It is translated as CASSLYATGDYNEQFF.

This chain joins TRBV30 and TRBJ1-2; no clear D gene. There are 11 residues in the CDR3. With 5 bases removed from V and 2 bases from J, the gap between germline ends came to 6 bases. The germline V gene has CDR1 GTSNPN and CDR2 SVGIG (reference sequence). The CDR3 nucleotides read TGTGCCTGGGCCGGGAACTATGGCTACACCTTC. Protein sequence: CAWAGNYGYTF.

Concerning this clone itself: The sample holds other DNA sequences that translate to the same CDR3. The chain recombines TRBV19 with TRBJ1-1, with a weak D call TRBD1 (5 bases). The germline gives CDR1 LNHDA, CDR2 SQIVND (reference sequence). The CDR3 sequence is 14 residues long. With 5 bases removed from V and 5 bases from J, the gap between germline ends came to 15 bases. The CDR3 DNA reads as TGTGCCAGTAGTCAAAGGGGTCTGGGGACTGAAGCTTTCTTT. Translation: CASSQRGLGTEAFF.